This entry lists 2 T cell receptor beta chains sequenced from one sample in a study of OX40 agonist ivuxolimab in advanced cancers. The table came from immunoSEQ multiplex PCR; TCRdb's copy has only in-frame clones and leaves some out. The profile covers about 87,000 clones, with 80% to 90% appearing a single time and 1.5% to 2% taken by the ten largest. Specimen: CD4+ or CD8+ T cells sorted from blood, collected in a trial of the OX40 agonist ivuxolimab. Source of these receptors: an adult with an advanced solid tumor such as melanoma, head and neck, liver or kidney cancer.

J is TRBJ2-1 and V is TRBV19; 7 bases map to TRBD2. There are 13 residues in the CDR3. Germline trimming cut 6 bases from V and 6 bases from J; bases unmatched to any gene: 5. CDR1 is LNHDA, CDR2 SQIVND, per germline (reference sequence). The CDR3 sequence is CASRKGGTNEQFF. The CDR3, as DNA: TGTGCCAGTAGGAAGGGAGGGACCAATGAGCAGTTCTTC.

Comments on this clone: The same CDR3 arises from other DNA sequences in this sample as well. The V call is TRBV19, the J call TRBJ2-5; the D is unclear. The CDR3 covers 13 residues. Germline V lookup: CDR1 LNHDA, CDR2 SQIVND (reference sequence). Trimming took 1 base from V and 3 from J, leaving 6 bases between them. The CDR3 DNA reads TGTGCCAGTAGTATAGGCGGTGAAGAGACCCAGTACTTC. This gives the protein CASSIGGEETQYF.